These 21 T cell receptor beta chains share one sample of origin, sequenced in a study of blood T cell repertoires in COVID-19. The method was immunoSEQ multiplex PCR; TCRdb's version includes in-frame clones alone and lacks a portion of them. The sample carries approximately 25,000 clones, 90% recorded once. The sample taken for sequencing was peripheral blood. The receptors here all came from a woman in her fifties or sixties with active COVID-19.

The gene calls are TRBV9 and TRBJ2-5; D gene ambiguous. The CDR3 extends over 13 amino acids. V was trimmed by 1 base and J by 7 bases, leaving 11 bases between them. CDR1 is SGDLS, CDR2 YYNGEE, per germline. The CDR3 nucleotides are TGTGCCAGCAGCGTAACAGTTTCTGGGACCCAGTACTTC. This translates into CASSVTVSGTQYF.

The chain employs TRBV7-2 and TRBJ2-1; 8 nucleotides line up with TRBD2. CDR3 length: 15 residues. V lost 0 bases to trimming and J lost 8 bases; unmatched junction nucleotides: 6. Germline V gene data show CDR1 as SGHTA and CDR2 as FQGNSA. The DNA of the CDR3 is TGTGCCAGCAGCTTAGCGCTCAGCGGGAGCTATGAGCAGTTCTTC. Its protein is CASSLALSGSYEQFF.

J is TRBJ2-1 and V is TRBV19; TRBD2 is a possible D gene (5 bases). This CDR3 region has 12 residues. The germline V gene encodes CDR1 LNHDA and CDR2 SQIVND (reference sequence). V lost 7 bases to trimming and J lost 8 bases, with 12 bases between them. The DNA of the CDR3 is TGTGCCAGTACCAACTACGGGGATGAGCAGTTCTTC. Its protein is CASTNYGDEQFF.

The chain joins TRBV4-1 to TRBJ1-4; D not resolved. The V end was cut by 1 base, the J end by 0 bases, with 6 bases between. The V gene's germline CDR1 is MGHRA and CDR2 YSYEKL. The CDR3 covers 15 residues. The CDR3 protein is CASSQGDSTNEKLFF. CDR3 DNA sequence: TGCGCCAGCAGCCAAGGAGACTCAACTAATGAAAAACTGTTTTTT.

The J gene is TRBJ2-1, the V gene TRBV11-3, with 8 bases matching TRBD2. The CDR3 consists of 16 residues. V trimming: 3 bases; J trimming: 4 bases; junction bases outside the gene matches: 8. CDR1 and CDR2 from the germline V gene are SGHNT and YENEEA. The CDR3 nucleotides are TGTGCCAGCAGCTTGGGGCTTGCGGGAGGATACAATGAGCAGTTCTTC. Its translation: CASSLGLAGGYNEQFF.

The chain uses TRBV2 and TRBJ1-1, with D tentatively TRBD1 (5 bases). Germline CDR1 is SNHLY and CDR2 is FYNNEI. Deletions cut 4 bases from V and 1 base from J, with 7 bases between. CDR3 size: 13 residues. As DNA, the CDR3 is TGTGCCAGCAGTGTAGGGGAGAACACTGAAGCTTTCTTT. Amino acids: CASSVGENTEAFF.

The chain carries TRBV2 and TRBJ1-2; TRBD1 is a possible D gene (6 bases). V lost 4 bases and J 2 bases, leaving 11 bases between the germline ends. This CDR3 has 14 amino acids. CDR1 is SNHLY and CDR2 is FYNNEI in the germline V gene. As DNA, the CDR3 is TGTGCCAGCAGTGCGGGTCAGGGGAACTATGGCTACACCTTC. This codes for CASSAGQGNYGYTF.

The CDR3 spells CASSFRVNTEAFF. CDR3 DNA sequence: TGTGCCAGCAGTTTTCGGGTGAACACTGAAGCTTTCTTT. V is TRBV28 and J is TRBJ1-1; D uncertain. V lost 3 bases, J lost 0 bases, and 5 bases lay in between. CDR1 and CDR2 from the germline V gene are MDHEN and SYDVKM. The CDR3 has 13 residues.

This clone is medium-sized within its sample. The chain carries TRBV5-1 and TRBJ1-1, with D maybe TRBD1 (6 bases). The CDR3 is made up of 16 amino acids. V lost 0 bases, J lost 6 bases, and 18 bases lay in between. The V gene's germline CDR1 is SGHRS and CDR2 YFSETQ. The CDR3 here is CASSLEGLYEGAEAFF. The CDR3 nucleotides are TGCGCCAGCAGCTTGGAGGGCCTTTATGAGGGGGCTGAAGCTTTCTTT.

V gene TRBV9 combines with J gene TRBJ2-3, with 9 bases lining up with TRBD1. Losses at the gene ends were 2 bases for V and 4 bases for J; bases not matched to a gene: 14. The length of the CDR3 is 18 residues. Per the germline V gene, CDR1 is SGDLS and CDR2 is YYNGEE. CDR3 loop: CASSVPTLRDRVADTQYF. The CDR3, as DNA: TGTGCCAGCAGCGTGCCAACCCTCAGGGACAGGGTGGCAGATACGCAGTATTTT. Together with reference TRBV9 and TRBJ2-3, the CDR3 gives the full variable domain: DSGVTQTPKHLITATGQRVTLRCSPRSGDLSVYWYQQSLDQGLQFLIQYYNGEERAKGNILERFSAQQFPDLHSELNLSSLELGDSALYFCASSVPTLRDRVADTQYFGPGTRLTVL.

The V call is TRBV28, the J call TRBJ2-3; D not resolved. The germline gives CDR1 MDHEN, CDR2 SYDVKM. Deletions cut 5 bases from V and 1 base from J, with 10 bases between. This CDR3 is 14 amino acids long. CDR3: CASSPSRGTDTQYF. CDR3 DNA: TGTGCCAGCAGTCCCTCTCGGGGCACAGATACGCAGTATTTT.

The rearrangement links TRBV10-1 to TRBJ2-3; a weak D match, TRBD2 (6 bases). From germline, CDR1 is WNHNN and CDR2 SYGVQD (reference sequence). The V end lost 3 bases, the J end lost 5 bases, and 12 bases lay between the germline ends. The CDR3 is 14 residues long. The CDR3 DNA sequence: TGCGCCAGCAGTGATGGAGGGTCCAAAGATACGCAGTATTTT. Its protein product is CASSDGGSKDTQYF.

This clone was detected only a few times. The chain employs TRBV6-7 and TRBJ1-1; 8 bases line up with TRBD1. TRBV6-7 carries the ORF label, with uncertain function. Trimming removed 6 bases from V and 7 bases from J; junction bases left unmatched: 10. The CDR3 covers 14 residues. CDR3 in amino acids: CASSSRTGRVEAFF. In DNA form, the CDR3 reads TGTGCCAGCAGCTCAAGGACAGGGAGAGTTGAAGCTTTCTTT.

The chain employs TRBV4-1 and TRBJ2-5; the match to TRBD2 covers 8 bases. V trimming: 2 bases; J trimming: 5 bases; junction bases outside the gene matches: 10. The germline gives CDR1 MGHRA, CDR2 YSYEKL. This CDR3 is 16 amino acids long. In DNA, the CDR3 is TGCGCCAGCAGCCAACTATCCGGACTAGCATTGGAGACCCAGTACTTC. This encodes CASSQLSGLALETQYF.

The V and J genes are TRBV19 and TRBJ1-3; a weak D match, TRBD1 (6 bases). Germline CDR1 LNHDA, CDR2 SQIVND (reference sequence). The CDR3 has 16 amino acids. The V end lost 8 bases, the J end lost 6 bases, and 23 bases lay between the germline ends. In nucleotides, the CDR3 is TGTGCCAGTGTAGCCTTGGGGGCCGACTTGAAAAACACCATATATTTT. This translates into CASVALGADLKNTIYF.

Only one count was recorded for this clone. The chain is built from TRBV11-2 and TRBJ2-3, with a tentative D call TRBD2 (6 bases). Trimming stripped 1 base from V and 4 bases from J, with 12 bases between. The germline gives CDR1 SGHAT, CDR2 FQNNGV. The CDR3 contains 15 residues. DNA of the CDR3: TGTGCCAGCAGCTTAGGCGGGATGAGGTCAGATACGCAGTATTTT. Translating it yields CASSLGGMRSDTQYF.

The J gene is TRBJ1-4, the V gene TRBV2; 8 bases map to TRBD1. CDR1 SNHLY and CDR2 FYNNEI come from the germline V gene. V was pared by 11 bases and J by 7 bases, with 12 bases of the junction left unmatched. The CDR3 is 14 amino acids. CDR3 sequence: CACVLTGALEKLFF. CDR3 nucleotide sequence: TGTGCCTGCGTCTTGACAGGGGCTCTTGAAAAACTGTTTTTT.

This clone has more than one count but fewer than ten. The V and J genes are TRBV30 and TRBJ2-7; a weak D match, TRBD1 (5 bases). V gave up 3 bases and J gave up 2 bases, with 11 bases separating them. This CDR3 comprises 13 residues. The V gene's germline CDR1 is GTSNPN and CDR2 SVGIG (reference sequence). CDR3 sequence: CAWRQVTAYEQYF. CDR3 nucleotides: TGTGCCTGGAGACAGGTCACCGCCTACGAGCAGTACTTC.

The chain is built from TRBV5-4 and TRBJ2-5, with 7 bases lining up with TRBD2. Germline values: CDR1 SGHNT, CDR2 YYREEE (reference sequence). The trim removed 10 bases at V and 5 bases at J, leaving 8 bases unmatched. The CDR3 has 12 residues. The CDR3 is CAGGRGRETQYF. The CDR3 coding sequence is TGTGCCGGGGGGAGGGGTAGGGAGACCCAGTACTTC.

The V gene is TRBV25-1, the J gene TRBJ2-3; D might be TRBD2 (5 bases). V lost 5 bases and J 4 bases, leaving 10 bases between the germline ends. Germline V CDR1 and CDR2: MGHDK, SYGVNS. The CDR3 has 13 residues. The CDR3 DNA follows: TGTGCCAGCAGTAAGTCCGGGGCAGATACGCAGTATTTT. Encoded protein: CASSKSGADTQYF.

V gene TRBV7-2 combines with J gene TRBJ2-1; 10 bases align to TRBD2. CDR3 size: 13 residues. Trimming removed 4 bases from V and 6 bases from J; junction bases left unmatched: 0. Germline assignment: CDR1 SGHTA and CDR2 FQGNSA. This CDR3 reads CASSWTSGNEQFF. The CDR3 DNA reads TGTGCCAGCAGCTGGACTAGCGGCAATGAGCAGTTCTTC.